This T cell receptor (beta chain) originates from a study of CD8 T cells in Susac syndrome. CD8+ and CD4+ T cells circulating in blood were sequenced for TCR beta. TEMRA cells were enriched by FACS, while CD8+ and CD4+ T cells were obtained through a negative isolation that was performed magnetically. CDR3 length: 13 amino acids. Germline lookup yields CDR1 SGDLS and CDR2 YYNGEE. Trimming removed 2 bases from V and 7 bases from J, with 12 bases in between. Random-hexamer reverse transcription was applied to roughly 0.5 to 1 ug RNA. A single record per CDR3 protein comes from TCRdb applying MiXCR to the immunoSEQ multiplex PCR reads. This sample yields 100,000 to 150,000 distinct CDR3 sequences, of which over 85% are seen a single time; approximately 0.29% belongs to the top ten.

The chain combines TRBV9 with TRBJ1-2; a weak D match, TRBD1 (6 bases). This receptor was taken from a human donor with multiple sclerosis. The sequenced sample consisted of CD8+ T cells from PBMCs. As DNA, the CDR3 is TGTGCCAGCAGCGTTTCAGGGGATACTGGCTACACCTTC. Protein: CASSVSGDTGYTF.